These 5 T cell receptor beta chains were all obtained from the same sample, sequenced in a study of blood T cell repertoires in COVID-19 (dated by TCRdb to the early 2020s). The library came from the immunoSEQ multiplex PCR assay. Entries here come from immuneACCESS through TCRdb and include only in-frame sequences with V and J called. Some clones fail to appear in such tables; in the studies checked, an unresolved V gene covers under half of the shortfall, and the cause of the remainder is unknown. This sample has around 310,000 clones in its table, and around 87% of those were observed once. Of the sample, more than 0.85% is held by the ten largest clones. The material sequenced was peripheral blood. These TCRs come from a woman aged 40-49 years with COVID-19, enrolled during active disease.

This CDR3 is CASSVEAKRNYGYTF. CDR3 DNA: TGTGCCAGCAGCGTAGAGGCAAAGCGAAACTATGGCTACACCTTC. This chain joins TRBV9 and TRBJ1-2; D not certain. V gave up 0 bases and J gave up 2 bases, with 11 bases separating them. This CDR3 contains 15 residues. Germline-derived CDR1 and CDR2 are SGDLS and YYNGEE. Full variable domain (outside the CDR3, taken from reference TRBV9 and TRBJ1-2): DSGVTQTPKHLITATGQRVTLRCSPRSGDLSVYWYQQSLDQGLQFLIQYYNGEERAKGNILERFSAQQFPDLHSELNLSSLELGDSALYFCASSVEAKRNYGYTFGSGTRLTVV.

The chain uses TRBV5-6 and TRBJ2-2; 11 bases agree with TRBD2. CDR1 SGHDT and CDR2 YYEEEE come from the germline V gene. The length of the CDR3 is 16 residues. V was clipped by 4 bases and J by 5 bases; unmatched bases: 7. The chain's CDR3 is CASSNLAGGDTGELFF. The CDR3 coding sequence is TGTGCCAGCAGCAATCTAGCGGGGGGAGATACCGGGGAGCTGTTTTTT. Drawing the rest from reference TRBV5-6 and TRBJ2-2, the complete variable domain is DAGVTQSPTHLIKTRGQQVTLRCSPKSGHDTVSWYQQALGQGPQFIFQYYEEEERQRGNFPDRFSGHQFPNYSSELNVNALLLGDSALYLCASSNLAGGDTGELFFGEGSRLTVL.

V is TRBV9 and J is TRBJ2-3, with D possibly TRBD1 on 6 matching bases. The CDR3 is 13 residues long. With 4 bases removed from V and 10 bases from J, the gap between germline ends came to 16 bases. Germline loops: CDR1 SGDLS, CDR2 YYNGEE. Here the CDR3 DNA reads TGTGCCAGCAGCAACATGGGGGCAGAGGCGCAGTATTTT. Protein: CASSNMGAEAQYF.

This sequence joins TRBV28 and TRBJ1-3, with no clear D. Germline CDR1 is MDHEN and CDR2 is SYDVKM. The V and J ends lost 7 bases and 0 bases respectively, with 16 bases between them. This CDR3 has 16 residues. In DNA form, the CDR3 reads TGTGCCAGCACCCTCGCAGGCTTATTCTCTGGAAACACCATATATTTT. Protein sequence: CASTLAGLFSGNTIYF.

V usage is TRBV12-5 and J usage is TRBJ2-1; 9 bases match TRBD2. The CDR3 totals 15 residues. CDR1 and CDR2 from the germline V gene are LGHNT and FRNRAP. With V trimmed by 1 base and J by 7 bases, 5 bases remained unmatched. CDR3 nucleotide sequence: TGTGCTAGTGGTTTGGAGAGGACTAGCGTGAATGAGCAGTTCTTC. Protein product: CASGLERTSVNEQFF.